The rows below give T cell receptor beta chains drawn from one sample of a study of TIL therapy for anti-PD-1-resistant metastatic lung cancer. TCRdb's table, derived via immunoSEQ multiplex PCR, lists solely in-frame clones and lacks some. Here the sample spans roughly 20,000 clones, just over 70% being singletons. The sample was blood, taken at baseline. These receptors all stem from a person aged 25 to 85 with non-small cell lung cancer. Each CDR3 is given with its conserved first and last residue. D genes are given only for firm matches. Not every row has a clone size; where given, it reads once, few, many or a size class.

CASSLARGNTGELFF,TGTGCCAGCAGCTTGGCGCGGGGGAACACCGGGGAGCTGTTTTTT,TRBV5-5,TRBJ2-2,.,.,15
CASSVANRGGYGYTF,TGTGCCAGCAGCGTAGCTAATAGGGGGGGTTATGGCTACACCTTC,TRBV9,TRBJ1-2,.,.,15
CASSPGGPGNEQFF,TGCGCCAGCTCGCCGGGAGGGCCGGGTAATGAGCAGTTCTTC,TRBV5-1,TRBJ2-1,.,TRBD2,14
CASSSLVAGYGETQYF,TGTGCCAGCAGCTCCTTGGTAGCGGGATACGGGGAGACCCAGTACTTC,TRBV5-4,TRBJ2-5,.,TRBD2,16
CASSEFRSGRSFYEQYF,TGTGCCAGCAGCGAATTCCGGAGCGGGAGGTCCTTTTACGAGCAGTACTTC,TRBV6-1,TRBJ2-7,.,TRBD2,17
CASSYYRGATDTQYF,TGTGCCAGCAGCTATTATCGGGGGGCCACAGATACGCAGTATTTT,TRBV9,TRBJ2-3,.,.,15
CASSLGGVGNQPQHF,TGTGCCAGCAGCTTAGGAGGGGTCGGCAATCAGCCCCAGCATTTT,TRBV7-6,TRBJ1-5,.,.,15
CASTIGLNQPQHF,TGTGCCAGCACAATAGGGCTCAATCAGCCCCAGCATTTT,TRBV6-5,TRBJ1-5,.,.,13
CASSLEGTNTEAFF,TGTGCCAGCAGCCTTGAGGGAACGAACACTGAAGCTTTCTTT,TRBV5-4,TRBJ1-1,.,.,14
CASTRVYGVEQYF,TGTGCCAGCACTCGAGTCTACGGAGTCGAGCAGTACTTC,TRBV6-5,TRBJ2-7,.,.,13
CASSKARLRDQPQHF,TGTGCCAGCAGCAAAGCGAGGTTGAGGGATCAGCCCCAGCATTTT,TRBV21-1,TRBJ1-5,.,.,15
CASSIGRTAGNTIYF,TGTGCCAGTAGTATAGGAAGGACGGCGGGAAACACCATATATTTT,TRBV19,TRBJ1-3,.,.,15
CASSLFGGSSTGELFF,TGTGCCAGCAGCTTGTTTGGGGGTTCATCCACCGGGGAGCTGTTTTTT,TRBV5-5,TRBJ2-2,few,.,16
CSVAGTGTSPLHF,TGCAGCGTCGCCGGGACAGGGACCTCACCCCTCCACTTT,TRBV29-1,TRBJ1-6,once,TRBD1,13
CASSEMGWNEQFF,TGTGCCAGCAGTGAAATGGGTTGGAATGAGCAGTTCTTC,TRBV6-1,TRBJ2-1,few,.,13
CASSFQGNIAGELFF,TGTGCCAGCAGCTTTCAGGGAAATATAGCCGGGGAGCTGTTTTTT,TRBV5-6,TRBJ2-2,.,.,15
CASSHRDGLYNSPLHF,TGTGCCAGCAGCCACCGGGACGGATTATATAATTCACCCCTCCACTTT,TRBV7-9,TRBJ1-6,.,.,16
CASSYKLQSYNEQFF,TGTGCCAGCAGTTACAAGCTCCAGTCCTACAATGAGCAGTTCTTC,TRBV6-2/TRBV6-3,TRBJ2-1,.,.,15
CASSQKKSDRADREQYF,TGTGCCAGCAGCCAAAAAAAATCGGACAGGGCGGACCGCGAGCAGTACTTC,TRBV3-1/TRBV3-2,TRBJ2-7,.,TRBD1,17
CASSYGGVIYSNQPQHF,TGTGCCAGCAGCTATGGGGGGGTTATTTATAGCAATCAGCCCCAGCATTTT,TRBV6-2/TRBV6-3,TRBJ1-5,.,.,17
CASSPDRTTEAFF,TGTGCCAGCAGCCCCGACAGGACCACTGAAGCTTTCTTT,TRBV12-3/TRBV12-4,TRBJ1-1,.,.,13
CSVENAITINEQFF,TGCAGCGTTGAAAACGCCATAACTATTAATGAGCAGTTCTTC,TRBV29-1,TRBJ2-1,.,.,14
CASSLRVGTDTQYF,TGCGCCAGCAGCCTCCGGGTCGGCACAGATACGCAGTATTTT,TRBV5-1,TRBJ2-3,.,.,14
CAIRLGSSGTYEQYF,TGTGCCATCAGGTTGGGCTCTAGCGGCACCTACGAGCAGTACTTC,TRBV10-3,TRBJ2-7,.,TRBD2,15
CASSLTVESPLHF,TGTGCCAGCAGTTTGACAGTAGAGTCACCCCTCCACTTT,TRBV12-3/TRBV12-4,TRBJ1-6,.,.,13
CASSRGSGFREEQYF,TGTGCCAGCAGTAGGGGGTCCGGGTTTCGAGAAGAGCAGTACTTC,TRBV7-9,TRBJ2-5,.,.,15
CASRTDAAQYF,TGCGCCAGCAGGACTGATGCAGCGCAGTATTTT,TRBV10-2,TRBJ2-3,.,.,11
CAWSPRSYEQYF,TGTGCCTGGAGCCCCCGCTCCTACGAGCAGTACTTC,TRBV30,TRBJ2-7,.,.,12
CASSLFSGGFTDTQYF,TGCGCCAGCAGCTTGTTCTCAGGGGGATTCACAGATACGCAGTATTTT,TRBV5-1,TRBJ2-3,.,TRBD1,16
CATSLDAGGNQPQHF,TGTGCCACCAGCCTCGACGCGGGAGGCAATCAGCCCCAGCATTTT,TRBV15,TRBJ1-5,.,.,15
CASSQGQVTPQYF,TGTGCCAGCAGCCAGGGACAGGTCACGCCCCAGTACTTC,TRBV7-9,TRBJ2-5,.,TRBD1,13
CASSVSGREKRGEKLFF,TGCGCCAGCAGTGTGTCAGGTCGAGAGAAAAGGGGGGAAAAACTGTTTTTT,TRBV5-1,TRBJ1-4,.,.,17
CASVSAIYGYTF,TGTGCCAGCGTCTCAGCGATCTATGGCTACACCTTC,TRBV6-5,TRBJ1-2,.,.,12
CASSWKRESGELFF,TGCGCCAGCAGTTGGAAGCGGGAGTCCGGGGAGCTGTTTTTT,TRBV10-1,TRBJ2-2,.,TRBD2,14
CASSYDRGGDEQYF,TGTGCCAGCAGTTATGACAGGGGAGGAGACGAGCAGTACTTC,TRBV27,TRBJ2-7,.,TRBD1,14
CASSAEMEDTDTQYF,TGTGCCAGTAGTGCCGAGATGGAGGACACAGATACGCAGTATTTT,TRBV19,TRBJ2-3,.,.,15
CASKDRPTDTQYF,TGTGCCAGCAAGGACAGACCCACAGATACGCAGTATTTT,TRBV2,TRBJ2-3,.,.,13
CASSLVGGANVLTF,TGTGCCAGCAGTTTAGTTGGTGGGGCCAACGTCCTGACTTTC,TRBV6-5,TRBJ2-6,.,.,14
CASSQEGDRVETQYF,TGTGCCAGCAGCCAAGAGGGGGACAGGGTAGAGACCCAGTACTTC,TRBV3-1/TRBV3-2,TRBJ2-5,.,TRBD1,15
CSAPGQGDTEAFF,TGCAGCGCTCCGGGACAGGGGGACACTGAAGCTTTCTTT,TRBV29-1,TRBJ1-1,.,TRBD1,13
CASSPRTGVGETQYF,TGTGCCAGCTCACCCAGGACAGGGGTGGGAGAGACCCAGTACTTC,TRBV18,TRBJ2-5,.,TRBD1,15
CANTILAGSSYEQYF,TGCGCCAATACTATACTAGCGGGTAGCTCCTACGAGCAGTACTTC,TRBV10-1,TRBJ2-7,.,TRBD2,15
CASSPPGGMDIQYF,TGTGCCAGCTCACCACCGGGAGGGATGGACATTCAGTACTTC,TRBV18,TRBJ2-4,.,TRBD2,14
CASSIRTTNEKLFF,TGTGCCAGTAGTATCAGGACCACTAATGAAAAACTGTTTTTT,TRBV19,TRBJ1-4,.,.,14
CASSEDVGQSTGELFF,TGTGCCAGCAGTGAAGACGTGGGGCAGAGCACCGGGGAGCTGTTTTTT,TRBV6-1,TRBJ2-2,.,.,16
CASSISGTNEKLFF,TGTGCCAGCTCAATCAGTGGAACTAATGAAAAACTGTTTTTT,TRBV18,TRBJ1-4,.,.,14
CASSFASGTYNEQFF,TGCGCCAGCAGCTTTGCTAGCGGGACCTACAATGAGCAGTTCTTC,TRBV5-1,TRBJ2-1,.,TRBD2,15
CASAVPGKNTGELFF,TGCGCCAGCGCGGTTCCGGGGAAAAACACCGGGGAGCTGTTTTTT,TRBV5-1,TRBJ2-2,.,.,15
CASSYLGGSNQPQHF,TGTGCCAGCAGTTACCTGGGGGGCAGCAATCAGCCCCAGCATTTT,TRBV6-5,TRBJ1-5,few,.,15
CAWRASGARETQYF,TGTGCCTGGAGGGCCTCAGGGGCCCGGGAGACCCAGTACTTC,TRBV30,TRBJ2-5,.,.,14
CASSITWTETNTEAFF,TGTGCCAGTAGTATTACATGGACAGAGACGAACACTGAAGCTTTCTTT,TRBV19,TRBJ1-1,once,.,16
CASSLRNYIGNYGYTF,TGTGCCAGCAGTCTCCGCAATTACATAGGGAACTATGGCTACACCTTC,TRBV28,TRBJ1-2,.,.,16
CASSPYTEQFF,TGTGCCAGCAGCCCGTATACAGAGCAGTTCTTC,TRBV7-9,TRBJ2-1,once,.,11
CASSSEMNTEAFF,TGTGCCAGCTCATCGGAAATGAACACTGAAGCTTTCTTT,TRBV18,TRBJ1-1,.,.,13
CASSLYQISNQPQHF,TGTGCCAGCAGCTTGTATCAGATCAGCAATCAGCCCCAGCATTTT,TRBV5-6,TRBJ1-5,few,.,15